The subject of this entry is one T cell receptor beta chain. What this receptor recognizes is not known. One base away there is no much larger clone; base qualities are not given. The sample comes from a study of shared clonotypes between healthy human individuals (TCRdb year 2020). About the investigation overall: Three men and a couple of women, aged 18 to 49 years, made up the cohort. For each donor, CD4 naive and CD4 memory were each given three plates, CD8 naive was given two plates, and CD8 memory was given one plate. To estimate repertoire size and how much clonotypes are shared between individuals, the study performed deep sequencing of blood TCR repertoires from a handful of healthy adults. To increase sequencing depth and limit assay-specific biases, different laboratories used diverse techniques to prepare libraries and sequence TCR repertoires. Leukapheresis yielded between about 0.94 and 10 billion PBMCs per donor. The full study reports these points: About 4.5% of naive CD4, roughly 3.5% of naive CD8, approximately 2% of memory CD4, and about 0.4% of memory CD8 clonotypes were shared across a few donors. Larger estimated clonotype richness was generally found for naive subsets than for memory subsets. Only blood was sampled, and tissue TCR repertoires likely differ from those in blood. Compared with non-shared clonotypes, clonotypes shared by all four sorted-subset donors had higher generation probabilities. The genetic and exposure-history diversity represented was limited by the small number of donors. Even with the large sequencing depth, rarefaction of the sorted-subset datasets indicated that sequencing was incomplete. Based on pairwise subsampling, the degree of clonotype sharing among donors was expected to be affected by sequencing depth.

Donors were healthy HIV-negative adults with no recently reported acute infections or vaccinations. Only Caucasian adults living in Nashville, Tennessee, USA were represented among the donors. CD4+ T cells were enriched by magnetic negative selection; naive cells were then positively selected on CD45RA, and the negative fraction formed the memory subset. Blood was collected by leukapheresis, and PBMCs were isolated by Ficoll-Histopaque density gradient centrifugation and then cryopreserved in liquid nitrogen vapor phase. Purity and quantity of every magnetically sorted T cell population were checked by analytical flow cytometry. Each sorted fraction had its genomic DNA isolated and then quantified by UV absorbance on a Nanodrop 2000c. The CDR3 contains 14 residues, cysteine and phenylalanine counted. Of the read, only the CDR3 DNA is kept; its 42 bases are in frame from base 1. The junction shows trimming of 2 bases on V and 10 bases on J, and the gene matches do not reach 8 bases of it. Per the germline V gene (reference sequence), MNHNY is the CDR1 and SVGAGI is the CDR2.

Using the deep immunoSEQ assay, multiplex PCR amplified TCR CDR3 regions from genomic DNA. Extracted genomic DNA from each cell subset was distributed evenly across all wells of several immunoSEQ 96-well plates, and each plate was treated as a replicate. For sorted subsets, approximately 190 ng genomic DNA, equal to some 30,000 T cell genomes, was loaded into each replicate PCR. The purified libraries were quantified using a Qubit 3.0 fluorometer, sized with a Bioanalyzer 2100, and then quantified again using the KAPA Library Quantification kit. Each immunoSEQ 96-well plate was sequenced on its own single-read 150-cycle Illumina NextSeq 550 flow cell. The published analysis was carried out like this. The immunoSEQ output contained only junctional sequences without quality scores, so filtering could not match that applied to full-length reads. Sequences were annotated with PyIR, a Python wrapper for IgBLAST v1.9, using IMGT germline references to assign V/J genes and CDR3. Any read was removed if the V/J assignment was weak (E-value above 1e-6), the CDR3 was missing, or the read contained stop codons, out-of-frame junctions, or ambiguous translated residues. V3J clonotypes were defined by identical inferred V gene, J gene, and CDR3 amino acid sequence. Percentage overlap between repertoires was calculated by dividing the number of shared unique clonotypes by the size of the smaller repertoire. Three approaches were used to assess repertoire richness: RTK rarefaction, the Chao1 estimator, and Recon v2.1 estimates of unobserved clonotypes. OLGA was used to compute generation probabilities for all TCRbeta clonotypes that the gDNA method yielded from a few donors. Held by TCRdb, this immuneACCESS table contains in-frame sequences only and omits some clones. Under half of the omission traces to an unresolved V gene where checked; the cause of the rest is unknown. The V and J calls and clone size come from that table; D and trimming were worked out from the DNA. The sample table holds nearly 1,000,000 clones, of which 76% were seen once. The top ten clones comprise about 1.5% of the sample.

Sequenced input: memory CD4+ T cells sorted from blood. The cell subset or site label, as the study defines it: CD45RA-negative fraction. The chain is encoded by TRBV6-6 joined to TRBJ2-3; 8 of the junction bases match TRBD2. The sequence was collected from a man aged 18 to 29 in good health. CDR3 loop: CASSYAQREFAQYF. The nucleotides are TGTGCCAGCAGTTACGCCCAGCGGGAGTTTGCGCAGTATTTT.